This T cell receptor (beta chain) was profiled in a study of T cell repertoires in cytomegalovirus infection. Study background: CMV epitopes that were recently identified and HLA-C-restricted were used alongside well-studied HLA-B-restricted ones. From public TCR beta signatures came an indication of both CMV infection and matching HLA type. Study results and caveats: Summed frequency of public TCR beta families distinguished CMV carriers with the relevant HLA. HLA-C-restricted TCR beta clonotypes specific for CMV led the ex vivo response.

V was trimmed by 2 bases and J by 2 bases, leaving 13 bases between them. The CDR3 is 17 amino acids. Germline lookup yields CDR1 SGHVS and CDR2 FQNEAQ. TCRdb re-called the reads through MiXCR, storing one row per CDR3 protein. The data hold approximately 730,000 distinct CDR3 sequences, with around 30% observed a single time. In the case of this clonotype: No antigen is known for it.

This sequence was found in a human donor in good health (CMV status not recorded). Some clones in this sample may be carry-over from other donors' samples. Source: cultured PBMCs, taken from culture after CMV antigen stimulation. The V call is TRBV7-8, the J call TRBJ2-6; D is unresolved. The DNA for the CDR3 is TGTGCCAGCAGCTTATTTGGGGTGGCGCCTGGGGCCAACGTCCTGACTTTC. This translates into CASSLFGVAPGANVLTF.